The clone carrying this TCR beta chain was found a few times. Antigen: not known. Unique molecular identifiers were built into the TCRbeta library. MiXCR, run by TCRdb on the PCR reads, gives a single entry per CDR3 protein. The sample has fewer than 550,000 distinct CDR3 sequences; about an eighth are singletons. Between the trimmed V and J ends, which lost 6 bases and 8 bases, there was a span of 23 bases. CDR1 and CDR2 from the germline V gene are DFQATT and SNEGSKA (reference sequence). The CDR3 spans 15 residues. This record belongs to a study of T-cell reconstitution after alpha-beta-depleted transplantation in children. Study-level points and caveats: At the one-year point after transplant, T-cell counts and TCRbeta diversity were found to come mostly from T cells that had been newly produced.

The V and J genes are TRBV20-1 and TRBJ2-1; D possibly corresponds to TRBD2 (6 bases). The TCR originated in a female patient aged 2-15 years who had a stem cell transplant for aplastic anemia, so the T cells may come from the graft donor. Sample: PBMCs, mostly from graft donor cells, taken 180 days after TCRalphabeta/CD19-depleted stem cell transplant. Written as DNA, the CDR3 is TGCAGTGCCCGAGGGTGGGTCTTGGGGGGAGATGAGCAGTTCTTC. Amino acids: CSARGWVLGGDEQFF.